This note documents a single TCR beta chain sequence. Method: immunoSEQ multiplex PCR; TCRdb's copy keeps in-frame clones and lacks some. Seen here are more than 60,000 clones, 80% to 85% observed once, and the top ten hold about 41%. CDR3 length equals 14 residues. The germline V gene encodes CDR1 SGHTA and CDR2 FQGTGA. V lost 6 bases and J 9 bases, leaving 18 bases between the germline ends. The entry originates in a study of blood T cell repertoires in COVID-19. This sequence originates from a human donor in a cohort sampled during active COVID-19. The material sequenced was peripheral blood. The gene calls are TRBV7-3 and TRBJ2-1; TRBD2 is a possible D gene (6 bases). CDR3 in amino acids: CASRQELAVTEQFF. CDR3 DNA: TGTGCCAGCAGACAGGAATTAGCGGTGACTGAGCAGTTCTTC.